What follows is one TCR beta chain and its context. The CDR3 contains 14 residues. The V segment lost 6 bases and the J segment 6 bases; nucleotides outside the gene matches: 5. Germline CDR1 reads MNHEY; CDR2 reads SMNVEV (reference sequence). TCRdb's table, derived via immunoSEQ multiplex PCR, lists solely in-frame clones and lacks some. The sample has 39,000 or so clones, approximately 94% seen once; the top ten hold roughly 7.4%. This specimen belongs to a study of T cell changes during pregnancy in multiple sclerosis. The genes are TRBV27 and TRBJ2-1; 10 bases are a match to TRBD2. The clonotype was recovered from a female donor with multiple sclerosis, enrolled in a pregnancy study. Sequenced here: CD8+ T cells from peripheral blood mononuclear cells, sampled in the third trimester of pregnancy. The CDR3 DNA reads as TGTGCCAGCAGCCCCCTAGCGGGAGTCAATGAGCAGTTCTTC. Translating it yields CASSPLAGVNEQFF.